The 7 T cell receptor beta chains below all came from one sample that was sequenced in a study of blood T cell repertoires in COVID-19. Measured with immunoSEQ multiplex PCR; TCRdb has only the in-frame clones, and not every one. The table lists around 23,000 clones, approximately 74% of them singletons. Material: peripheral blood. The receptors come from a man in his forties or fifties with COVID-19, enrolled during active disease.

The rearrangement uses TRBV15 and TRBJ1-2, with D perhaps matching TRBD1 (6 bases). In germline, CDR1 is LNHNV, CDR2 YYDKDF (reference sequence). Trimming cost V 0 bases and J 7 bases, with 12 bases left between them. This CDR3 contains 14 residues. In DNA form, the CDR3 reads TGTGCCACCAGCAGAGATCGGGACAAGGGTGGCTACACCTTC. This encodes CATSRDRDKGGYTF.

The CDR3 DNA follows: TGTGCCAGCAGTCGATCGTCAGGGGACTATGGCTACACCTTC. Protein product: CASSRSSGDYGYTF. The chain carries TRBV6-4 and TRBJ1-2, with D tentatively TRBD1 (6 bases). The germline gives CDR1 MRHNA, CDR2 SNTAGT. The CDR3 loop spans 14 amino acids. Trimming left V 5 bases short and J 3 bases short, with 13 bases between.

The chain joins TRBV3-1 (or the pseudogene TRBV3-2) to TRBJ2-2, with D possibly matching TRBD2 (6 bases). This CDR3 contains 15 residues. The V end was cut by 1 base, the J end by 0 bases, with 6 bases between. The germline CDR1 and CDR2 sequences are LGHDT and YNNKEL (reference sequence). The CDR3 loop reads CASSQGTTNTGELFF. CDR3 bases: TGTGCCAGCAGCCAAGGGACTACGAACACCGGGGAGCTGTTTTTT.

The chain carries TRBV9 and TRBJ2-1, with a weak D call TRBD1 (5 bases). Trimming cost V 0 bases and J 7 bases, with 11 bases left between them. The V gene's germline CDR1 is SGDLS and CDR2 YYNGEE. This CDR3 is built from 14 residues. This CDR3 is CASSVAPGRNEQFF. DNA for the CDR3: TGTGCCAGCAGCGTAGCCCCAGGGCGAAATGAGCAGTTCTTC.

The CDR3 here is CASTKQGAGYEQYF. The CDR3 nucleotides read TGTGCCAGCACAAAGCAGGGGGCAGGCTACGAGCAGTACTTC. The rearrangement links TRBV27 to TRBJ2-7; 8 bases are shared with TRBD1. The CDR3 length is 14 residues. Trimming removed 7 bases from V and 3 bases from J; junction bases left unmatched: 8. In germline, CDR1 is MNHEY, CDR2 SMNVEV (reference sequence).

The chain combines TRBV5-1 with TRBJ1-1; 9 nucleotides align to TRBD1. With V trimmed by 0 bases and J by 9 bases, 12 bases remained unmatched. Germline lookup yields CDR1 SGHRS and CDR2 YFSETQ. The CDR3 has 16 residues. The CDR3 nucleotides are TGCGCCAGCAGCTTGGGCGATATGGGGACAGGGTCGAAAGCTTTCTTT. Residues: CASSLGDMGTGSKAFF.

This clone was counted a single time. The rearrangement uses TRBV18 and TRBJ2-7, with D perhaps TRBD2 (5 bases). Trimming took 4 bases from V and 4 from J, leaving 17 bases between them. Germline V gene sequence: CDR1 KGHSH, CDR2 LQKENI. The CDR3 length is 15 residues. Written as DNA, the CDR3 is TGTGCCAGCTCACAACAATCGGGGTCCCCATACGAGCAGTACTTC. Its translation: CASSQQSGSPYEQYF.